Listed here is a single T cell receptor beta chain. The sample originates from a study of PD-L1 blockade in urothelial cancer. For the study at large: Men with urothelial cancer arising in the bladder made up most of the 29 patients.

The assay was immunoSEQ multiplex PCR, and TCRdb's table has in-frame clones only and misses some. The data show fewer than 45,000 clones, with approximately 40% seen just once and more than 8.5% held by the top ten. V was pared by 5 bases and J by 4 bases, with 19 bases between. The CDR3 sequence is 16 residues long. The V gene's germline CDR1 is LNHDA and CDR2 SQIVND (reference sequence). Sample: tumor tissue, taken before atezolizumab (anti-PD-L1) treatment. The TCR comes from a man in his fifties or sixties with urothelial cancer. This chain uses TRBV19 with TRBJ2-3; tentative D call: TRBD2 (7 bases). The CDR3 loop is CASSPWGGGYADTQYF. DNA for the CDR3: TGTGCCAGTAGTCCCTGGGGAGGGGGGTACGCAGATACGCAGTATTTT.